One sample yielded the 24 T cell receptor beta chains listed below, sequenced in a study of cytomegalovirus exposure and HLA in healthy donors. The PCR contained 60 Vbeta and 13 Jbeta primers. The table came from immunoSEQ multiplex PCR; TCRdb's copy has only in-frame clones and leaves some out. The sample records about 160,000 clones, 75% to 85% being singletons. Sequenced input: PBMCs. These receptors all come from a female donor in good health and CMV-seronegative.

The rearrangement joins TRBV6-1 to TRBJ1-2; a possible D gene is TRBD1 (6 bases). From germline, CDR1 is MNHNS and CDR2 SASEGT. V lost 4 bases and J lost 9, with 33 bases in between. The length of the CDR3 is 19 residues. CDR3 loop: CASSGGRGLWLRAGISYTF. The CDR3 coding sequence is TGTGCCAGCAGTGGAGGAAGGGGGTTATGGCTCAGAGCCGGCATCAGCTACACCTTC.

The chain carries TRBV25-1 and TRBJ1-4; unclear D gene. The CDR3 sequence is 16 residues long. Germline-derived CDR1 and CDR2 are MGHDK and SYGVNS. Trimming pared 5 bases from V and 2 bases from J, leaving 15 bases between. The CDR3 here is CASSSLGLTTNEKLFF. The CDR3 bases are TGTGCCAGCAGTTCCTTGGGCTTGACGACTAATGAAAAACTGTTTTTT.

This rearrangement joins TRBV21-1 to TRBJ2-7; the tabulated D call, TRBD2, remains unverified against the DNA. TRBV21-1 represents a pseudogene. The length of the CDR3 is 17 residues. Written as DNA, the CDR3 is TGTGCCAGCAGCGTTCAAAGGGTCGGGCGGGACCCCTACGAGCAGTACTTC. Protein product: CASSVQRVGRDPYEQYF.

The chain joins TRBV28 to TRBJ1-2, with 12 bases lining up with TRBD1. Germline lookup yields CDR1 MDHEN and CDR2 SYDVKM. V lost 6 bases, J lost 9 bases, and 8 bases stayed unmatched. The CDR3 is 14 residues long. In DNA form, the CDR3 reads TGTGCCAGCAGAACTCGGGACAGGGGGCAAAGCTACACCTTC. Translating gives CASRTRDRGQSYTF.

The chain is built from TRBV5-4 and TRBJ2-1; D possibly corresponds to TRBD2 (5 bases). The CDR3 is 12 amino acids. The V end lost 3 bases, the J end lost 11 bases, and 12 bases lay between the germline ends. From germline, CDR1 is SGHNT and CDR2 YYREEE (reference sequence). The DNA of the CDR3 is TGTGCCAGCAGCTCGGACTCGAAGAAGCAGTTCTTC. This sequence encodes CASSSDSKKQFF.

V is TRBV27 and J is TRBJ2-1, with TRBD1 identical over 8 bases. CDR1 MNHEY and CDR2 SMNVEV come from the germline V gene (reference sequence). The junction had 9 bases not matched to a gene; V was cut back by 5 bases and J by 9 bases. This CDR3 contains 14 residues. In DNA, the CDR3 is TGTGCCAGCAGTCCAGGGGGCTTAATAGGTGAGCAGTTCTTC. The encoded protein is CASSPGGLIGEQFF.

This clone showed up just once. CDR3 protein: CAISPGQADTDTQYF. For the CDR3, the DNA is TGTGCCATCAGCCCGGGACAGGCGGACACAGATACGCAGTATTTT. V is TRBV10-3 and J is TRBJ2-3; 8 nucleotides align to TRBD1. The CDR3 runs to 15 residues. Germline CDR1 ENHRY, CDR2 SYGVKD. Trimming cost V 6 bases and J 2 bases; bases outside gene matches: 7.

This clone has a handful of counts. This chain links TRBV29-1 with TRBJ1-4; TRBD1 matches 8 bases. CDR1 and CDR2 from the germline V gene are SQVTM and ANQGSEA. CDR3 length equals 13 residues. V was pared by 7 bases and J by 8 bases, with 9 bases of the junction left unmatched. CDR3 loop: CSAGRGRGEKLFF. CDR3 coding DNA: TGCAGCGCTGGCAGGGGGCGCGGGGAAAAACTGTTTTTT.

V gene TRBV4-3 combines with J gene TRBJ2-7; 11 bases fit TRBD2. The V gene end was trimmed by 3 bases and the J gene end by 3 bases; junction bases not matched to a gene: 7. Germline values: CDR1 LGHNA, CDR2 YSLEER. This CDR3 has 16 residues. CDR3 DNA sequence: TGCGCCAGCAGCCAGGCACTAGCGGGAGTCCTCTACGAGCAGTACTTC. Its protein is CASSQALAGVLYEQYF.

In its sample, this clone was seen a few times. The rearrangement uses TRBV7-9 and TRBJ2-1; D may be TRBD2 (5 bases). CDR3 length: 15 amino acids. V shed 4 bases and J shed 0 bases, with 10 bases lying between them. Germline V lookup: CDR1 SEHNR, CDR2 FQNEAQ (reference sequence). The CDR3 spells CASSSGGSSYNEQFF. In DNA form, the CDR3 reads TGTGCCAGCAGCTCAGGTGGGAGCTCCTACAATGAGCAGTTCTTC. The complete variable domain, with remaining parts taken from reference TRBV7-9 and TRBJ2-1, reads DTGVSQNPRHKITKRGQNVTFRCDPISEHNRLYWYRQTLGQGPEFLTYFQNEAQLEKSRLLSDRFSAERPKGSFSTLEIQRTEQGDSAMYLCASSSGGSSYNEQFFGPGTRLTVL.

The chain links TRBV5-4 to TRBJ2-1, with D possibly TRBD2 on 5 matching bases. The germline V and J ends were trimmed by 4 bases and 3 bases, with 11 bases remaining between them. The CDR3 sequence is 14 residues long. Germline V gives CDR1 SGHNT, CDR2 YYREEE (reference sequence). In DNA, the CDR3 is TGTGCCAGCAGCCCAACAGCGGACTACAATGAGCAGTTCTTC. It encodes CASSPTADYNEQFF.

There are a few counts of this clone. The chain recombines TRBV1 with TRBJ2-5; the table's D call, TRBD2, was not checked against the DNA. TRBV1 is given as a pseudogene. This CDR3 has 16 residues. The DNA for the CDR3 is TGCACCAGCAGCCAAGATGACCGGGAGGGGCGAGAGACCCAGTACTTC. Translation: CTSSQDDREGRETQYF.

V and J are TRBV18 and TRBJ2-1; 9 bases are shared with TRBD2. The CDR3 runs 14 residues. V lost 2 bases, J lost 10 bases, and 6 bases stayed unmatched. Germline V CDR1 and CDR2: KGHSH, LQKENI. CDR3 protein: CASSPKRGAPEQFF. The CDR3 DNA is TGTGCCAGCTCACCAAAGCGGGGGGCGCCCGAGCAGTTCTTC.

This chain connects TRBV7-2 to TRBJ1-2; TRBD1 aligns across 7 bases. Germline V gene data show CDR1 as SGHTA and CDR2 as FQGNSA. CDR3 length equals 13 residues. Trimming removed 5 bases from V and 8 bases from J; junction bases left unmatched: 8. The CDR3 loop reads CASSQSTGAGYTF. The CDR3 DNA reads TGTGCCAGCAGCCAATCCACAGGGGCCGGCTACACCTTC.

This sequence joins TRBV11-3 and TRBJ2-3; 11 nucleotides align to TRBD2. This CDR3 comprises 16 residues. Germline CDR1 and CDR2: SGHNT and YENEEA. With 5 bases clipped from V and 2 bases from J, the junction kept 6 bases outside the gene matches. The CDR3 region has the DNA TGTGCCAGCAGCAAACTGACTAGCGGGACCACAGATACGCAGTATTTT. Amino acid sequence: CASSKLTSGTTDTQYF.

V is TRBV2 and J is TRBJ2-1, with 8 positions matching TRBD1. The germline V gene encodes CDR1 SNHLY and CDR2 FYNNEI. J lost 11 bases, V lost 6 bases, and 6 bases had no gene match. This CDR3 has 12 residues. CDR3 bases: TGTGCCAGCAGGCGACAGGGGAATAAGCAGTTCTTC. Translating it yields CASRRQGNKQFF. The entire variable domain, with the rest obtained from reference TRBV2 and TRBJ2-1, is as follows: EPEVTQTPSHQVTQMGQEVILRCVPISNHLYFYWYRQILGQKVEFLVSFYNNEISEKSEIFDDQFSVERPDGSNFTLKIRSTKLEDSAMYFCASRRQGNKQFFGPGTRLTVL.

This clone was counted once. V is TRBV18 and J is TRBJ1-5; D is uncertain. This CDR3 is built from 17 residues. CDR1 is KGHSH, CDR2 LQKENI, per germline. V was trimmed by 1 base and J by 1 base, leaving 14 bases between them. The DNA of the CDR3 is TGTGCCAGCTCACCACTTGGGGAGGAGTTCAGCAATCAGCCCCAGCATTTT. Protein sequence: CASSPLGEEFSNQPQHF.

The chain joins TRBV29-1 to TRBJ1-1; no firm D call. The CDR3 is 14 residues long. Germline CDR1 is SQVTM and CDR2 is ANQGSEA. Deletions cut 5 bases from V and 1 base from J, with 14 bases between. In DNA form, the CDR3 reads TGCAGCGTTAAAGTTTATGGAGAGAACACTGAAGCTTTCTTT. Amino acids: CSVKVYGENTEAFF.

This rearrangement joins TRBV5-4 to TRBJ1-3; D call uncertain. The CDR3 runs 16 residues. The V end was cut by 4 bases, the J end by 0 bases, with 14 bases between. CDR1 and CDR2 (germline): SGHNT, YYREEE (reference sequence). The CDR3 loop is CASSPGKQLSGNTIYF. CDR3 in DNA: TGTGCCAGCAGCCCGGGGAAACAGCTCTCTGGAAACACCATATATTTT.

The chain couples TRBV11-2 to TRBJ1-2, with 8 bases identical to TRBD1. CDR1 and CDR2 (germline): SGHAT, FQNNGV. V gave up 0 bases and J gave up 4 bases; unmatched junction bases: 1. The CDR3 is 14 residues long. The CDR3 DNA reads as TGTGCCAGCAGCTTAGACGGGACAGGCTATGGCTACACCTTC. This translates into CASSLDGTGYGYTF.

The V call is TRBV6-4, the J call TRBJ2-1; unclear D gene. CDR3 length: 11 amino acids. Between the trimmed V and J ends, which lost 1 base and 15 bases, there was a span of 10 bases. Germline-derived CDR1 and CDR2 are MRHNA and SNTAGT. DNA for the CDR3: TGTGCCAGCAGTGACTTTGGAGTTGTGTTCTTC. Translation gives CASSDFGVVFF.

CDR3 region: CASSLAGQKETQYF. Here the CDR3 DNA reads TGTGCCAGCAGCTTAGCGGGACAGAAAGAGACCCAGTACTTC. V gene TRBV7-2 combines with J gene TRBJ2-5, with 7 positions matching TRBD1. V lost 0 bases to trimming and J lost 3 bases; unmatched junction nucleotides: 1. Germline CDR1 is SGHTA and CDR2 is FQGNSA. The CDR3 has 14 amino acids.

V usage is TRBV6-1 and J usage is TRBJ1-2; TRBD1 aligns across 7 bases. The CDR3 sequence is 14 residues long. V trimming: 7 bases; J trimming: 11 bases; junction bases outside the gene matches: 16. The V gene's germline CDR1 is MNHNS and CDR2 SASEGT. The CDR3, as DNA: TGTGCCAGCACCACAGGGGTCCCTCCGGGGGGGTACACCTTC. This translates into CASTTGVPPGGYTF.

This chain uses TRBV19 with TRBJ2-7; the match to TRBD1 covers 8 bases. The J segment lost 4 bases and the V segment lost 3 bases, leaving 5 bases of the junction unmatched. This CDR3 contains 14 residues. Germline V gives CDR1 LNHDA, CDR2 SQIVND (reference sequence). CDR3 in DNA: TGTGCCAGTAGTATTGGACAGGGTGCTTACGAGCAGTACTTC. Translation: CASSIGQGAYEQYF.